The rows below give T cell receptor beta chains drawn from one sample of a study of healthy donors' naive CD4 and CD8 T cells. Each CDR3 protein is one row after TCRdb ran MiXCR on the reads. The sample lists about 180,000 distinct CDR3 sequences; under 85% were seen once. The material sequenced was naive CD4+ and CD8+ T cells sorted from blood, pooled from several donors. The receptors come from a pool of human donors in good health; the sample pools cells from several healthy donors. The CDR3 runs from the conserved cysteine through the conserved F or W.

cdr3_aa,j_call,v_call
CASSAAGGSYNEQFF,TRBJ2-1,TRBV5-5
CASSRGQNTGELFF,TRBJ2-2,TRBV7-9
CASSQGQVEDTQYF,TRBJ2-3,TRBV7-3
CSVGTSKTQYF,TRBJ2-5,TRBV29-1
CSVEDLRDRADGYTF,TRBJ1-2,TRBV29-1
CASFDRTNYGYTF,TRBJ1-2,TRBV27
CANGQDGYNEQFF,TRBJ2-1,TRBV10-3
CATTPGQGLYEQYF,TRBJ2-7,TRBV19
CASSQPPVAFSSYNEQFF,TRBJ2-1,TRBV6-5
CASSDGSEQFF,TRBJ2-1,TRBV2
CASTPRAGSGSPLHF,TRBJ1-6,TRBV6-1
CASSLLGQSADTQYF,TRBJ2-3,TRBV5-6
CASSYSKRGNTGELFF,TRBJ2-2,TRBV6-5
CSVRGPYEQYF,TRBJ2-7,TRBV29-1
CASSSDWRETQYF,TRBJ2-5,TRBV11-1
CASSEGQGNYGYTF,TRBJ1-2,TRBV6-1
CASSPGQANYGYTF,TRBJ1-2,TRBV27
CASSLTGPDQPQHF,TRBJ1-5,TRBV6-2/TRBV6-3
CASRPGTGSHEQYF,TRBJ2-7,TRBV27
CASSLNPGTGYQPQHF,TRBJ1-5,TRBV27
CASSLTVQETQYF,TRBJ2-5,TRBV5-4
CAAFTYSSGNIIYF,TRBJ1-3,TRBV6-1
CAWSVLGTLGEQYF,TRBJ2-7,TRBV30
CASSVGGGLDTEAFF,TRBJ1-1,TRBV5-6
CASSLLMSYEQYF,TRBJ2-7,TRBV7-8
CATSDSRSTGDEQFF,TRBJ2-1,TRBV24-1
CSAPIRTGAGYTF,TRBJ1-2,TRBV20-1
CASSHGTSGGLFF,TRBJ2-1,TRBV6-2/TRBV6-3
CASSLGQLITDTQYF,TRBJ2-3,TRBV6-5
CATTVPASSGNTIYF,TRBJ1-3,TRBV6-2/TRBV6-3
CSVGAGGLDTQYF,TRBJ2-3,TRBV29-1
CASRHHDTSGTEAFF,TRBJ1-1,TRBV12-3/TRBV12-4
CASRQGALEAFF,TRBJ1-1,TRBV27
CSVDSTDTQYF,TRBJ2-3,TRBV29-1
CASSLGDNYGYTF,TRBJ1-2,TRBV12-3/TRBV12-4
CSVESLSYEQYF,TRBJ2-7,TRBV29-1
CAWSYEAVAEAFF,TRBJ1-1,TRBV30
CASSAVGGSITEAFF,TRBJ1-1,TRBV6-6